The rows below give T cell receptor beta chains drawn from one sample of a study of T cell repertoires in cytomegalovirus infection. TCRdb reprocessed the reads via MiXCR and lists one record per CDR3 protein. This table holds about 230,000 distinct CDR3 sequences, 22% found once. What was sequenced was CD8+ T cells from PBMCs. These receptor sequences come from a human donor in good health (CMV status not recorded). Some clones in this sample may be carry-over from other donors' samples. Each CDR3 is given with its conserved first and last residue.

V gene	J gene	CDR3 protein
TRBV11-2	TRBJ2-7	CASSFGGLSYEQYF
TRBV2	TRBJ2-7	CATLRDHQTYEQYF
TRBV6-2/TRBV6-3	TRBJ1-5	CASRTMREQNQPQHF
TRBV29-1	TRBJ1-2	CSVEPTGLNYGYTF
TRBV6-5	TRBJ2-1	CASQSADNEQFF
TRBV12-3/TRBV12-4	TRBJ2-3	CASSSRHKADTQYF
TRBV2	TRBJ2-7	CASSVPGGTHEQYF
TRBV7-8	TRBJ2-2	CANALGTTNTGELFF
TRBV2	TRBJ1-2	CASWAPTGVNYGYTF
TRBV28	TRBJ1-1	CASSSSRTGGMNTEAFF
TRBV7-2	TRBJ1-5	CASSFFSSENQPQHF
TRBV4-1	TRBJ2-3	CASSQLGLDRTDTQYF
TRBV13	TRBJ2-5	CASSLGRVSEETQYF
TRBV28	TRBJ2-5	CASSLMGAGKETQYF
TRBV7-9	TRBJ2-2	CASSLLKTGNTGELFF